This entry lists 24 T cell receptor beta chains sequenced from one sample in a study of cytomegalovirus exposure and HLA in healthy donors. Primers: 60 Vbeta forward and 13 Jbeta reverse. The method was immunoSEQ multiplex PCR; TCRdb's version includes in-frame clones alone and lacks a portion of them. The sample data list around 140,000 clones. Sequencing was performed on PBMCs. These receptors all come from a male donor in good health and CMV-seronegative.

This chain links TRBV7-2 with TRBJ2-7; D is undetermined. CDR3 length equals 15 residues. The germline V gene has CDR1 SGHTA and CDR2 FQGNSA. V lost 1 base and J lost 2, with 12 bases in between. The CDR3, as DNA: TGTGCCAGCAGCTTAGGTATCTACCACCCCTACGAGCAGTACTTC. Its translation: CASSLGIYHPYEQYF.

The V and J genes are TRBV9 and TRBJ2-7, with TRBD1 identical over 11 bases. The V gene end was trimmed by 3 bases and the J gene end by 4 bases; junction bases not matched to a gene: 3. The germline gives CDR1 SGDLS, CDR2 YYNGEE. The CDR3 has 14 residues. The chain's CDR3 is CASSAGTGGYEQYF. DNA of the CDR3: TGTGCCAGCAGCGCGGGGACAGGGGGATACGAGCAGTACTTC.

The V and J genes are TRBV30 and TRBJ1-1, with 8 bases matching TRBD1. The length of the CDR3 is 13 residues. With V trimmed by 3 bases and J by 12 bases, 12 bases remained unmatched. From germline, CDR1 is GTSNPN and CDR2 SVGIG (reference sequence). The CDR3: CAWRPQGAYGTFF. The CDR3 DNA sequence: TGTGCCTGGAGACCCCAGGGGGCATATGGGACTTTCTTT.

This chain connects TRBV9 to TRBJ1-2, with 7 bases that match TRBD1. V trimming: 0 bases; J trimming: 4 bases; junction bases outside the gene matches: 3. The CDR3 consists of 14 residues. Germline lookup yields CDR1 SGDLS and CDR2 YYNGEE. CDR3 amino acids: CASSVVGTAYGYTF. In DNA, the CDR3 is TGTGCCAGCAGCGTAGTCGGGACAGCCTATGGCTACACCTTC. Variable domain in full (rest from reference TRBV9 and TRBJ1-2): DSGVTQTPKHLITATGQRVTLRCSPRSGDLSVYWYQQSLDQGLQFLIQYYNGEERAKGNILERFSAQQFPDLHSELNLSSLELGDSALYFCASSVVGTAYGYTFGSGTRLTVV.

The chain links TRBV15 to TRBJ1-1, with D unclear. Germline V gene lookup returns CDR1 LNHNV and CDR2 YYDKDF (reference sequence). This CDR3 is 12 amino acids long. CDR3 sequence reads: CVTSVGYTEAFF. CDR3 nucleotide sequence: TGTGTCACGTCCGTGGGCTACACTGAAGCTTTCTTT.

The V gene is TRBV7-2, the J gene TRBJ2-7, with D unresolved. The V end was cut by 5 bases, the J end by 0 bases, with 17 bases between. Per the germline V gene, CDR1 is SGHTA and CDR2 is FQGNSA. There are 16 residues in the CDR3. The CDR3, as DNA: TGTGCCAGCAGCCCCCGACGAGGTGGAAGCTCCTACGAGCAGTACTTC. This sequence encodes CASSPRRGGSSYEQYF.

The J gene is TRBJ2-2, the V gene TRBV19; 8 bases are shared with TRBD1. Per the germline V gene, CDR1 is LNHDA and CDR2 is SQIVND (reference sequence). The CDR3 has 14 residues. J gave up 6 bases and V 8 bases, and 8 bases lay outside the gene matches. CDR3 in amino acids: CASYKGQDAGELFF. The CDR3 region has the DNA TGTGCCAGTTATAAGGGACAGGACGCCGGGGAGCTGTTTTTT. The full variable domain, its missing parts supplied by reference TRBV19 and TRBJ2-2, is DGGITQSPKYLFRKEGQNVTLSCEQNLNHDAMYWYRQDPGQGLRLIYYSQIVNDFQKGDIAEGYSVSREKKESFPLTVTSAQKNPTAFYLCASYKGQDAGELFFGEGSRLTVL.

This chain's CDR3 is CASSLAGGPGIEQFF. The CDR3 DNA sequence: TGCGCCAGCAGCCTTGCAGGGGGCCCAGGGATTGAGCAGTTCTTC. The V gene is TRBV5-1, the J gene TRBJ2-1; TRBD1 matches at 8 bases. The V gene end was trimmed by 4 bases and the J gene end by 9 bases; junction bases not matched to a gene: 12. The CDR3 length is 15 residues. Per the germline V gene, CDR1 is SGHRS and CDR2 is YFSETQ.

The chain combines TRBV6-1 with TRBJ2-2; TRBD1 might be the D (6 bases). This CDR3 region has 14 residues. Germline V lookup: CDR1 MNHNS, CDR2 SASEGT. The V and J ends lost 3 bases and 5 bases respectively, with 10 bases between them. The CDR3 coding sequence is TGTGCCAGCAGTGAGACAGGTGGGACCGGGGAGCTGTTTTTT. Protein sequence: CASSETGGTGELFF.

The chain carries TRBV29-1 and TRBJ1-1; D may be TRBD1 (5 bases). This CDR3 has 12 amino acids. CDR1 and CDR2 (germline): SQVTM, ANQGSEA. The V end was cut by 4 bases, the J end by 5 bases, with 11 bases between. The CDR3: CSVVEGRTEAFF. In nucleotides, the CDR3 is TGCAGCGTTGTGGAGGGGAGGACTGAAGCTTTCTTT.

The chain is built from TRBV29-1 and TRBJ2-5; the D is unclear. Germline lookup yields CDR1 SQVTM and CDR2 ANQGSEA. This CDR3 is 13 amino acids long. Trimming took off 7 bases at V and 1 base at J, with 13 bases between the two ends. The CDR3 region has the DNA TGCAGCGCCAAACAAGACTCCCAAGAGACCCAGTACTTC. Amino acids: CSAKQDSQETQYF.

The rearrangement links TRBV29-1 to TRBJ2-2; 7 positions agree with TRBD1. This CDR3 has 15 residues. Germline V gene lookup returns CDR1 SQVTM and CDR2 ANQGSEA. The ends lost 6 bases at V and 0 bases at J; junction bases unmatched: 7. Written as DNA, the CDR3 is TGCAGCGTCGCCACGGGACAGACGAACACCGGGGAGCTGTTTTTT. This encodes CSVATGQTNTGELFF.

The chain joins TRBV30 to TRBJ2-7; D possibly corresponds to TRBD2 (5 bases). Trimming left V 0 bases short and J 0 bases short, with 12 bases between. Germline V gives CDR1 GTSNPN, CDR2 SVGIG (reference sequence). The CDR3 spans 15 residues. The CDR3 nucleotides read TGTGCCTGGAGTGTACCGGCGGGCGGCTCCTACGAGCAGTACTTC. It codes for CAWSVPAGGSYEQYF.

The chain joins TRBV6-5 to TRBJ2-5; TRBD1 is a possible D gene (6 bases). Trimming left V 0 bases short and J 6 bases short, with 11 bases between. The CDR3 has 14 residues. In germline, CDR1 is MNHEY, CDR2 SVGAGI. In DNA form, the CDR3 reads TGTGCCAGCAGTTACTCGTGGGGGCTGAAGACCCAGTACTTC. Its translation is CASSYSWGLKTQYF.

The CDR3 DNA sequence: TGTGCCAGCAGCTTAGCGGGAGGAGGGGGCATTGGCTACACCTTC. It specifies CASSLAGGGGIGYTF. The chain uses TRBV7-9 and TRBJ1-2, with 7 bases aligning to TRBD1. CDR1 and CDR2 from the germline V gene are SEHNR and FQNEAQ (reference sequence). This CDR3 is 15 amino acids long. The V and J ends lost 0 bases and 7 bases, in that order; junction bases with no gene match: 8.

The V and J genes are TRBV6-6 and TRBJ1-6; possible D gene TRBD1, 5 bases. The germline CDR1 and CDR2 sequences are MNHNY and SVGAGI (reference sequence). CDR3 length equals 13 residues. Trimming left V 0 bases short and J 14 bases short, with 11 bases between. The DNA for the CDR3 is TGTGCCAGCAGTTACTCCGGGGGAGTAACCCTCCACTTT. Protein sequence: CASSYSGGVTLHF.

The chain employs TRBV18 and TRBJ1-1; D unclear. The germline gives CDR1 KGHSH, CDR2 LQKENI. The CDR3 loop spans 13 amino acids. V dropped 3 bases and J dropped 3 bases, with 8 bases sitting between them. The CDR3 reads CASSPNSYTEAFF. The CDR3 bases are TGTGCCAGCTCACCCAACAGCTACACTGAAGCTTTCTTT.

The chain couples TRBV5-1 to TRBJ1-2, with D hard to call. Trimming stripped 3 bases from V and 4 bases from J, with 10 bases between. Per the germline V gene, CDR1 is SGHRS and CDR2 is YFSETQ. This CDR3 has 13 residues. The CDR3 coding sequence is TGCGCCAGCAGCTCTACAGTGTCCTATGGCTACACCTTC. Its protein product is CASSSTVSYGYTF.

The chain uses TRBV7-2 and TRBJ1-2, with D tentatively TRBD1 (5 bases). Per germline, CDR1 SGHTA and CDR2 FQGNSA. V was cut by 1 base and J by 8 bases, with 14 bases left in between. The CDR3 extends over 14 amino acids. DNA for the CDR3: TGTGCCAGCAGCTTAGAAACAGGAACGAGAGGCTACACCTTC. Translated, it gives CASSLETGTRGYTF.

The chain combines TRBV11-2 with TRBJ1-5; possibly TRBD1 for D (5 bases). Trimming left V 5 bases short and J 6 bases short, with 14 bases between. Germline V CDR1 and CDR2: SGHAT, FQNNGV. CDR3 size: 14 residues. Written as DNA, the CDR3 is TGTGCCAGCAGCCCTAATCAGGGTTTTCAGCCCCAGCATTTT. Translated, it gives CASSPNQGFQPQHF.

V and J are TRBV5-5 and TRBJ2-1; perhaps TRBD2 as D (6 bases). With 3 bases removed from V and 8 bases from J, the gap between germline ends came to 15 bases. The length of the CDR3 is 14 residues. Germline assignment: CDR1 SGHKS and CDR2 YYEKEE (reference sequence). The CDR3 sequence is CASSSWDFGDEQFF. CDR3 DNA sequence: TGTGCCAGCAGCTCCTGGGACTTTGGGGATGAGCAGTTCTTC.

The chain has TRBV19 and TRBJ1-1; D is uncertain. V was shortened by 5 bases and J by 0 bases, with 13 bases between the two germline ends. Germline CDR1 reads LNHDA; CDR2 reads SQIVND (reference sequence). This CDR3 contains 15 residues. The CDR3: CASSREQNMNTEAFF. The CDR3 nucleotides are TGTGCCAGTAGTCGAGAACAGAACATGAACACTGAAGCTTTCTTT.

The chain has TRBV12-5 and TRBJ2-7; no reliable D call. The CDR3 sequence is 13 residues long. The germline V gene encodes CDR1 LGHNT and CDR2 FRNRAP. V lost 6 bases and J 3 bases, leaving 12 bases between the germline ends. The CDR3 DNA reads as TGTGCTAGTGGGCCCCGGTCCCACTACGAGCAGTACTTC. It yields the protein CASGPRSHYEQYF.

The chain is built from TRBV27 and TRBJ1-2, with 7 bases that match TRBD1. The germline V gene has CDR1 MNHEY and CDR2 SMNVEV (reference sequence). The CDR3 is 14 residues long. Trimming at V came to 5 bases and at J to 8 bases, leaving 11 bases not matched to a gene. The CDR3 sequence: CASSQGQASGGYTF. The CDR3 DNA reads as TGTGCCAGCAGTCAAGGACAGGCCTCGGGGGGCTACACCTTC.